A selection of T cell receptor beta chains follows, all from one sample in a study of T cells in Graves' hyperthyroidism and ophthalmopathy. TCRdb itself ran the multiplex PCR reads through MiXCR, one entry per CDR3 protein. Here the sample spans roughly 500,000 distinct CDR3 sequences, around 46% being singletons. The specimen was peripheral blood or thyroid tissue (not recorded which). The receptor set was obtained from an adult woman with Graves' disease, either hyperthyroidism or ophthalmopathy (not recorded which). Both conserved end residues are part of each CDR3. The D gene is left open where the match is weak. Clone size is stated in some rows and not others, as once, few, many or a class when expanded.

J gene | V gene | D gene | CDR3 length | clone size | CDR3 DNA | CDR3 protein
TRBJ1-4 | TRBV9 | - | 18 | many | TGTGCCAGCAGCGTAGACCCTACAGGGTTCTGGGACGGTGAAAAACTGTTTTTT | CASSVDPTGFWDGEKLFF
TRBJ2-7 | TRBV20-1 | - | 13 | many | TGCAGTGCGGCGGGCCTGAGCTCCTACGAGCAGTACTTC | CSAAGLSSYEQYF
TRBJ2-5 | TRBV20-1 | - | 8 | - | TGCAGTGCACGGTCCCAATACTTC | CSARSQYF
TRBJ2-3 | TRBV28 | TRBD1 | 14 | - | TGTGCCAGCAGTCAGGGACAGGGCACAGATACGCAGTATTTT | CASSQGQGTDTQYF
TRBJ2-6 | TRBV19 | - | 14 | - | TGTGCCAGTAGTATTGTTGGGGCAGAGACAGAGCAAGCTTTC | CASSIVGAETEQAF
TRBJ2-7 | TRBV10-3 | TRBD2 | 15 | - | TGTGCCTCCACGCACTCTAGCGGGAGGGCCAACGAGCAGTACTTC | CASTHSSGRANEQYF
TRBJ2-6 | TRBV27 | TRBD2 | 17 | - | TGTGCCAGCAGTCAGTGGGGCGGGAGCTTTGGGGCCAACGTCCTGACTTTC | CASSQWGGSFGANVLTF
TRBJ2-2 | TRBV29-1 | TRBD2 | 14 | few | TGCAGCGTTCGCCCGGGGGGGGGCACCGGGGAGCTGTTTTTT | CSVRPGGGTGELFF
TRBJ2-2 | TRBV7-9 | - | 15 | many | TGTGCCAGCCGAAATAGTGGGGAATCCACCGGGGAGCTGTTTTTT | CASRNSGESTGELFF
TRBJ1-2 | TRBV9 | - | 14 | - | TGTGCCAGCAGCGTAGACGGGGAGGGCTATGGCTACACCTTC | CASSVDGEGYGYTF
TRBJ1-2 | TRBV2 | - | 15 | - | TGTGCCAGCACGGTCCTGGACGGCGGTAACTATGGCTACACCTTC | CASTVLDGGNYGYTF
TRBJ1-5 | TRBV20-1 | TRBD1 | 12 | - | TGCAGTGCCAGACAGGGTGCCCAGCCCCAGCATTTT | CSARQGAQPQHF
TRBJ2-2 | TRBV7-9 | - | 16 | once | TGTGCCAGCAGCCACCGAACAAGGGAGGACACCGGGGAGCTGTTTTTT | CASSHRTREDTGELFF
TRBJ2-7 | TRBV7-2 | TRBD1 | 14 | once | TGTGCCAGCAGCCGCATCGGGACAGTTTATGAGCAGTACTTC | CASSRIGTVYEQYF
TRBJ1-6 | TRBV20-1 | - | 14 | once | TGCAGTGCTAGTCGGGTCTCCTACAATTCACCCCTCCACTTT | CSASRVSYNSPLHF
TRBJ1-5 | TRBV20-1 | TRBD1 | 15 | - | TGCAGTGCCGGGACAGGGGCCTTCGAGGTGCAGCCCCAGCATTTT | CSAGTGAFEVQPQHF